The T cell receptor (beta chain) under discussion was sequenced for a study of CD8 T cells in Susac syndrome. Random hexamers served to reverse transcribe about 0.45 to 1 ug RNA. TCRdb reprocessed the immunoSEQ multiplex PCR reads via MiXCR and lists one record per CDR3 protein. The sample holds about 210,000 distinct CDR3 sequences; about 96% are singletons and the top ten take roughly 0.09%. Germline values: CDR1 MNHEY, CDR2 SMNVEV (reference sequence). Trimming removed 3 bases from V and 0 bases from J, with 11 bases in between. The CDR3 has 15 residues. FACS was used to enrich TEMRA cells, whereas the CD8+ and CD4+ T cells were obtained by negative isolation.

The sample comprised CD4+ T cells from PBMCs. The V and J genes are TRBV27 and TRBJ2-5, with D perhaps matching TRBD1 (5 bases). The receptor's source is a human donor with multiple sclerosis. The CDR3 nucleotides read TGTGCCAGCAGTTTTTTGTGGGGCAACCAAGAGACCCAGTACTTC. Translated: CASSFLWGNQETQYF.